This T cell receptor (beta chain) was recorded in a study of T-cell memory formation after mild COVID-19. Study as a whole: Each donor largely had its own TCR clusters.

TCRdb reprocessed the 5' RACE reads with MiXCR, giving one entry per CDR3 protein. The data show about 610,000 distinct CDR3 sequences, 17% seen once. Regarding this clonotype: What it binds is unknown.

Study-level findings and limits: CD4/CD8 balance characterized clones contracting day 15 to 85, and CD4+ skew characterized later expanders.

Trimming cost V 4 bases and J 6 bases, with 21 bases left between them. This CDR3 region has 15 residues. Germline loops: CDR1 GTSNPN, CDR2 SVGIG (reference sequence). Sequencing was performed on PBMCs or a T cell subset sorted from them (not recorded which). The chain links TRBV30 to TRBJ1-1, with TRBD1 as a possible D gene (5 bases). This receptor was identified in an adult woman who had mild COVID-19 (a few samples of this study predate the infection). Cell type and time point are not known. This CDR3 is CAWTYGGGRDPEAFF. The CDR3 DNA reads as TGTGCCTGGACCTATGGGGGGGGTAGGGATCCTGAAGCTTTCTTT.